Below, 26 T cell receptor beta chains from the same sample are listed, as sequenced in a study of cytomegalovirus exposure and HLA in healthy donors. The repertoire was sequenced with immunoSEQ multiplex PCR; TCRdb's copy has only in-frame clones and lacks some. Of about 110,000 clones in the sample, almost 90% were seen once. The sequencing input was PBMCs. Receptors were obtained from a woman aged 18-35 years in good health and CMV-seronegative.

The V and J genes are TRBV2 and TRBJ1-2, with D unresolved. CDR1 and CDR2 (germline): SNHLY, FYNNEI. Trimming left V 3 bases short and J 4 bases short, with 12 bases between. The CDR3 sequence is 14 residues long. CDR3 sequence reads: CASSESRVGYGYTF. The CDR3 coding sequence is TGTGCCAGCAGTGAGTCTCGGGTGGGCTATGGCTACACCTTC.

The gene calls are TRBV7-7 and TRBJ2-7; TRBD1 matches at 8 bases. The germline V gene has CDR1 SSHAT and CDR2 FNYEAQ (reference sequence). The CDR3 is made up of 14 amino acids. Trimming at V came to 5 bases and at J to 5 bases, leaving 8 bases not matched to a gene. Written as DNA, the CDR3 is TGTGCCAGCAGCCCAGACAGGGGCGGGCACGAGCAGTACTTC. Encoded protein: CASSPDRGGHEQYF.

V usage is TRBV6-5 and J usage is TRBJ1-2; 9 bases line up with TRBD1. The CDR3 covers 14 residues. The V segment lost 0 bases and the J segment 8 bases; nucleotides outside the gene matches: 4. CDR1 is MNHEY, CDR2 SVGAGI, per germline. The DNA for the CDR3 is TGTGCCAGCAGTTACTCGGGACAGGGAAAAGGCTACACCTTC. Its protein is CASSYSGQGKGYTF.

The chain carries TRBV5-6 and TRBJ1-2; TRBD1 is a possible D gene (6 bases). Germline-derived CDR1 and CDR2 are SGHDT and YYEEEE. This CDR3 is built from 14 residues. V lost 0 bases to trimming and J lost 8 bases, with 14 bases between them. CDR3 nucleotides: TGTGCCAGCAGCTTGGAAACAGGGCTTGGGGGCTACACCTTC. It codes for CASSLETGLGGYTF. The entire variable domain, with the rest obtained from reference TRBV5-6 and TRBJ1-2, is as follows: DAGVTQSPTHLIKTRGQQVTLRCSPKSGHDTVSWYQQALGQGPQFIFQYYEEEERQRGNFPDRFSGHQFPNYSSELNVNALLLGDSALYLCASSLETGLGGYTFGSGTRLTVV.

V and J are TRBV18 and TRBJ1-1, with a weak D call TRBD1 (5 bases). Trimming stripped 3 bases from V and 6 bases from J, with 17 bases between. The CDR3 length is 15 residues. Germline V gives CDR1 KGHSH, CDR2 LQKENI. The CDR3 nucleotides are TGTGCCAGCTCACCCGCAGGGCCCACGCTGGCTGAAGCTTTCTTT. Its translation: CASSPAGPTLAEAFF.

The rearrangement joins TRBV30 to TRBJ1-2; 7 bases line up with TRBD1. The V segment lost 0 bases and the J segment 8 bases; nucleotides outside the gene matches: 9. Germline V lookup: CDR1 GTSNPN, CDR2 SVGIG (reference sequence). The CDR3 has 14 residues. CDR3 region: CAWSVMGQSYGYTF. CDR3 coding DNA: TGTGCCTGGAGTGTAATGGGACAGTCATACGGCTACACCTTC.

This CDR3 reads CASSNRETEAFF. The CDR3 DNA sequence: TGTGCCAGCAGTAACAGGGAAACTGAAGCTTTCTTT. The chain employs TRBV6-1 and TRBJ1-1, with D tentatively TRBD1 (6 bases). The germline V gene encodes CDR1 MNHNS and CDR2 SASEGT. There are 12 residues in the CDR3. V was clipped by 5 bases and J by 5 bases, with 9 bases between them.

This sequence joins TRBV11-2 and TRBJ2-5; 10 bases match TRBD1. V lost 3 bases, J lost 1 base, and 5 bases stayed unmatched. CDR3 length equals 16 residues. Germline CDR1 is SGHAT and CDR2 is FQNNGV. The CDR3 reads CASSFLTGGRQETQYF. For the CDR3, the DNA is TGTGCCAGCAGCTTCTTGACAGGGGGCCGCCAAGAGACCCAGTACTTC. Full variable domain (rest looked up from reference TRBV11-2 and TRBJ2-5): EAGVAQSPRYKIIEKRQSVAFWCNPISGHATLYWYQQILGQGPKLLIQFQNNGVVDDSQLPKDRFSAERLKGVDSTLKIQPAKLEDSAVYLCASSFLTGGRQETQYFGPGTRLLVL.

The chain recombines TRBV7-6 with TRBJ2-6; possibly TRBD1 for D (5 bases). The CDR3 is 18 amino acids. Trimming cost V 4 bases and J 0 bases, with 16 bases left between them. CDR1 is SGHVS, CDR2 FNYEAQ, per germline. In DNA, the CDR3 is TGTGCCAGCAGCTCAAACCACGGACACTCCTCTGGGGCCAACGTCCTGACTTTC. Translated, it gives CASSSNHGHSSGANVLTF.

This clone occurred a few times. The chain couples TRBV2 to TRBJ2-7, with 9 bases aligning to TRBD2. J gave up 3 bases and V 3 bases, and 6 bases lay outside the gene matches. Germline values: CDR1 SNHLY, CDR2 FYNNEI. The CDR3 totals 15 residues. CDR3 coding DNA: TGTGCCAGCAGTGAGCTCGGTAGCGGGGGCTACGAGCAGTACTTC. It translates to CASSELGSGGYEQYF.

The V and J genes are TRBV9 and TRBJ2-3; D may be TRBD1 (6 bases). The CDR3 contains 14 residues. V lost 4 bases and J 1 base, leaving 10 bases between the germline ends. Germline values: CDR1 SGDLS, CDR2 YYNGEE. CDR3 DNA: TGTGCCAGCAGCCTACGGACAGGCACAGATACGCAGTATTTT. This gives the protein CASSLRTGTDTQYF.

The chain employs TRBV4-1 and TRBJ2-1; 7 bases are a match to TRBD1. Germline assignment: CDR1 MGHRA and CDR2 YSYEKL. J gave up 13 bases and V 3 bases, and 6 bases lay outside the gene matches. The CDR3 has 12 amino acids. The CDR3 spells CASSHTGERQFF. The CDR3 DNA sequence: TGCGCCAGCAGCCATACAGGGGAGAGACAGTTCTTC.

This sequence joins TRBV5-1 and TRBJ1-1, with D possibly matching TRBD1 (6 bases). The CDR3 runs 14 residues. The germline gives CDR1 SGHRS, CDR2 YFSETQ. V lost 4 bases and J lost 0, with 10 bases in between. The CDR3 DNA reads TGCGCCAGCAGCCTTACAGGGATGAACACTGAAGCTTTCTTT. Translation: CASSLTGMNTEAFF.

This clone was observed a few times. The chain combines TRBV7-8 with TRBJ1-5; no reliable D call. The germline CDR1 and CDR2 sequences are SGHVS and FQNEAQ. The CDR3 length is 15 residues. The ends were cut back, 0 bases at V and 4 bases at J, with 10 bases in the middle. CDR3 nucleotides: TGTGCCAGCAGCTTAGCGCTGGCACAGAATCAGCCCCAGCATTTT. Translated: CASSLALAQNQPQHF.

This rearrangement joins TRBV6-1 to TRBJ2-5; 7 bases map to TRBD2. The CDR3 is 16 amino acids. Trimming at V came to 2 bases and at J to 6 bases, leaving 12 bases not matched to a gene. In germline, CDR1 is MNHNS, CDR2 SASEGT. DNA for the CDR3: TGTGCCAGCAGTGAATGGGCGGGGGAATGGGGAAAGACCCAGTACTTC. Translated: CASSEWAGEWGKTQYF.

This chain links TRBV5-6 with TRBJ1-5, with TRBD1 matching 9 bases. Germline trimming cut 0 bases from V and 6 bases from J; bases unmatched to any gene: 13. CDR1 is SGHDT, CDR2 YYEEEE, per germline. The CDR3 has 18 residues. This chain's CDR3 is CASSLGVLQGAEGQPQHF. The DNA of the CDR3 is TGTGCCAGCAGCTTGGGGGTACTACAGGGGGCAGAGGGTCAGCCCCAGCATTTT. Based on the CDR3 plus reference TRBV5-6 and TRBJ1-5, the full variable domain is DAGVTQSPTHLIKTRGQQVTLRCSPKSGHDTVSWYQQALGQGPQFIFQYYEEEERQRGNFPDRFSGHQFPNYSSELNVNALLLGDSALYLCASSLGVLQGAEGQPQHFGDGTRLSIL.

V usage is TRBV29-1 and J usage is TRBJ2-3; 9 nucleotides agree with TRBD2. CDR3 size: 17 residues. The J segment lost 2 bases and the V segment lost 7 bases, leaving 16 bases of the junction unmatched. CDR1 SQVTM and CDR2 ANQGSEA come from the germline V gene. The CDR3: CSAKQTSGTYYTDTQYF. The CDR3 DNA reads TGCAGCGCTAAACAGACTAGCGGTACTTACTACACAGATACGCAGTATTTT.

The chain couples TRBV29-1 to TRBJ2-3, with TRBD2 identical over 7 bases. The CDR3 contains 14 residues. Germline V gene lookup returns CDR1 SQVTM and CDR2 ANQGSEA. J gave up 4 bases and V 6 bases, and 10 bases lay outside the gene matches. CDR3 DNA: TGCAGCGTCATCGAGGCTAGCGGATCAGATACGCAGTATTTT. This sequence encodes CSVIEASGSDTQYF.

The V and J genes are TRBV5-5 and TRBJ1-5; 8 nucleotides line up with TRBD1. Per the germline V gene, CDR1 is SGHKS and CDR2 is YYEKEE (reference sequence). The CDR3 is made up of 15 amino acids. J lost 2 bases, V lost 5 bases, and 6 bases had no gene match. CDR3 DNA sequence: TGTGCCAGCAGGTTAGGACAGGGAGGCAATCAGCCCCAGCATTTT. Amino acids: CASRLGQGGNQPQHF.

The chain combines TRBV6-5 with TRBJ1-4; 7 bases map to TRBD1. Germline V gene data show CDR1 as MNHEY and CDR2 as SVGAGI. The CDR3 runs to 15 residues. J lost 1 base, V lost 7 bases, and 6 bases had no gene match. DNA for the CDR3: TGTGCCAGCATGAACAGGGGAGGAACTAATGAAAAACTGTTTTTT. Translating it yields CASMNRGGTNEKLFF.

This chain links TRBV5-1 with TRBJ2-6, with TRBD1 as a possible D gene (5 bases). Trimming took off 0 bases at V and 1 base at J, with 8 bases between the two ends. The CDR3 consists of 16 residues. Germline CDR1 reads SGHRS; CDR2 reads YFSETQ. The DNA of the CDR3 is TGCGCCAGCAGCTTGGGGTCAGGGTCTGGGGCCAACGTCCTGACTTTC. This codes for CASSLGSGSGANVLTF.

The chain carries TRBV18 and TRBJ1-5; D remains ambiguous. The CDR3 covers 18 residues. Germline V lookup: CDR1 KGHSH, CDR2 LQKENI. V shed 3 bases and J shed 0 bases, with 18 bases lying between them. The CDR3 here is CASSPTPPRQSSNQPQHF. The CDR3 DNA sequence: TGTGCCAGCTCACCGACCCCCCCCAGGCAGTCTAGCAATCAGCCCCAGCATTTT.

The gene calls are TRBV6-1 and TRBJ2-5; D gene ambiguous. The CDR3 totals 14 residues. The V gene's germline CDR1 is MNHNS and CDR2 SASEGT. Trimming cost V 2 bases and J 5 bases, with 12 bases left between them. CDR3 nucleotide sequence: TGTGCCAGCAGTGAACGTCGGGTTGGGGAGACCCAGTACTTC. This sequence encodes CASSERRVGETQYF.

V and J are TRBV13 and TRBJ2-1; 14 bases are shared with TRBD2. V was pared by 5 bases and J by 7 bases, with 13 bases of the junction left unmatched. The germline V gene encodes CDR1 PRHDT and CDR2 FYEKMQ (reference sequence). The length of the CDR3 is 18 residues. The CDR3, as DNA: TGTGCCAGCAGCGATCGACTAGCGGGAGGGCGGGAGGGAAATGAGCAGTTCTTC. The encoded protein is CASSDRLAGGREGNEQFF.

V is TRBV7-2 and J is TRBJ2-5; TRBD1 aligns across 8 bases. Germline V gene data show CDR1 as SGHTA and CDR2 as FQGNSA. J was trimmed by 4 bases and V by 4 bases; bases with no gene match: 8. The CDR3 has 15 amino acids. CDR3 DNA sequence: TGTGCCAGCAGCTCCGGACAGGGCCCATTAGAGACCCAGTACTTC. Translating it yields CASSSGQGPLETQYF. Filled out from reference TRBV7-2 and TRBJ2-5, the complete variable domain reads GAGVSQSPSNKVTEKGKDVELRCDPISGHTALYWYRQSLGQGLEFLIYFQGNSAPDKSGLPSDRFSAERTGGSVSTLTIQRTQQEDSAVYLCASSSGQGPLETQYFGPGTRLLVL.

The rearrangement joins TRBV19 to TRBJ2-7, with D possibly matching TRBD1 (6 bases). Trimming cost V 5 bases and J 4 bases, with 18 bases left between them. Germline V CDR1 and CDR2: LNHDA, SQIVND (reference sequence). The CDR3 is 15 residues long. Here the CDR3 DNA reads TGTGCCAGTAGTGTCGACAGGTGGGAGAGGTACGAGCAGTACTTC. Its translation is CASSVDRWERYEQYF.